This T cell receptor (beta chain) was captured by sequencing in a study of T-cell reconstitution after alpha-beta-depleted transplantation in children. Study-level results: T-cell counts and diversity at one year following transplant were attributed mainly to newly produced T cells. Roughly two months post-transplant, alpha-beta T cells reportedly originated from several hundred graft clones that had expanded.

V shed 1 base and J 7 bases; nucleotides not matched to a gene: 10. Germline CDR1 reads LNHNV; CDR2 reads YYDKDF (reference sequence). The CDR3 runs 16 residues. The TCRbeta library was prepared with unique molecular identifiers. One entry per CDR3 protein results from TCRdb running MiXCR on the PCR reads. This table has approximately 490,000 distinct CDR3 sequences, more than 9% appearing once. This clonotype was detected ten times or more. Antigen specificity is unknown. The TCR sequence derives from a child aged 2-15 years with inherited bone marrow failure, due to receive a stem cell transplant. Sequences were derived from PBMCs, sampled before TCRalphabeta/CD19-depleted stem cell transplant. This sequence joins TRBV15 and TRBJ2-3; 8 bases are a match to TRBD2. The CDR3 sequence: CATSRGDGGALNTQYF. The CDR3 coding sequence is TGTGCCACCAGCAGAGGAGACGGGGGGGCTCTAAATACGCAGTATTTT.